This TCR beta chain derives from a study of identical twins. General observations from the study: Models predicted too little out-of-frame TCR alpha sharing in monozygotic twins.

This CDR3 comprises 15 residues. With 5 bases removed from V and 0 bases from J, the gap between germline ends came to 12 bases. This clonotype was seen a few times. Antigen specificity is unknown. From the 5' RACE reads, TCRdb called clonotypes with MiXCR, one entry per CDR3 protein. The sample includes hundreds of thousands of distinct CDR3 sequences, approximately 21% of them seen just once. The data also belong to a second study, concerning T cells expressing NK-cell markers.

V and J are TRBV12-3 or TRBV12-4 and TRBJ2-3; no definite D call. This receptor was taken from a woman in her late teens or twenties in good health. Specimen: PBMCs. CDR3 in amino acids: CASSRATTSTDTQYF. CDR3 in DNA: TGTGCCAGCAGTCGCGCTACCACTAGCACAGATACGCAGTATTTT.